Listed here is a single TCR beta chain. Its antigen is still unknown. This entry belongs to a study of cytomegalovirus exposure and HLA in healthy donors. This CDR3 is 14 amino acids long. Trimming pared 8 bases from V and 0 bases from J, leaving 14 bases between. Per the germline V gene, CDR1 is SGHTA and CDR2 is FQGNSA. Study-level points and caveats: In an earlier analysis, about 90% or about 30%: the productive usage of most TCR beta V segments. Owing to their indistinguishability, certain V segments, notably TRBV6-2 and TRBV6-3, were excluded. HLA-A and HLA-B allele assignments for most subjects were reportedly predicted accurately using TCR beta sequences.

Both 60 Vbeta primers and 13 Jbeta primers went into the PCR. Using immunoSEQ multiplex PCR, the repertoire was profiled, and TCRdb retains in-frame clones only, with some absent. The sample holds over 30,000 clones, approximately 61% seen once. Sequencing was performed on PBMCs. This chain uses TRBV7-2 with TRBJ2-7; D unclear. The receptor comes from a man over 45 in good health and CMV-seropositive. The CDR3 sequence is CASRPLGLSYEQYF. Here the CDR3 DNA reads TGTGCCAGCCGACCCTTGGGCCTCTCCTACGAGCAGTACTTC.